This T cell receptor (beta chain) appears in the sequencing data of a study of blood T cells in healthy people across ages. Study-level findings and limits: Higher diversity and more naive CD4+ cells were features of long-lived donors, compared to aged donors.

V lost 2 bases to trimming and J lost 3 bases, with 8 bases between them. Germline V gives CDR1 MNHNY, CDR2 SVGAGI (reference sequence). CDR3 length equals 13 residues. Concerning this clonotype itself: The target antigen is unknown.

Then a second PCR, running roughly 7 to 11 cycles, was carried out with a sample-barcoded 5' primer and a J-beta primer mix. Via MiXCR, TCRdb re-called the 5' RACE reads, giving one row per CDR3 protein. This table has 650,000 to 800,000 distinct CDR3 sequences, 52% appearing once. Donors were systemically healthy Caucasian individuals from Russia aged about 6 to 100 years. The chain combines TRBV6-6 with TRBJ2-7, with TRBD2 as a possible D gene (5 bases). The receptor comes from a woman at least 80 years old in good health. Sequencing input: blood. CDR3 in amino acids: CASSYDGGYEQYF. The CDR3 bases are TGTGCCAGCAGTTACGACGGAGGCTACGAGCAGTACTTC.